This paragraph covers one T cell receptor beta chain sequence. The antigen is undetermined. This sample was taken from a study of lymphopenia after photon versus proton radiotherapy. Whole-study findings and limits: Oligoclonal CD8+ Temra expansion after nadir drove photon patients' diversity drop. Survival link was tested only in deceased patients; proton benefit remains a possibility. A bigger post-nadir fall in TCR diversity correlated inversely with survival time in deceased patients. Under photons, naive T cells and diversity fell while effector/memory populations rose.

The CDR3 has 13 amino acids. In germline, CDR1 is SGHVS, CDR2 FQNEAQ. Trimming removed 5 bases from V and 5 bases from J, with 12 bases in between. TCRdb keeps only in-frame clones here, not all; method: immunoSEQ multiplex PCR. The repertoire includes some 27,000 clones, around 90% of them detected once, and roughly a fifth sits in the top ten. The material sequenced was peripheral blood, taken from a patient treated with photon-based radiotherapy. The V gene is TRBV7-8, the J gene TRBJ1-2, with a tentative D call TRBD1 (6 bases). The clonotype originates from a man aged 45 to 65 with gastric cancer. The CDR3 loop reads CASSLGGGYGYTF. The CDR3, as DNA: TGTGCCAGCAGCCTAGGGGGGGGATATGGCTACACCTTC.